The T cell receptor (beta chain) under discussion was sequenced for a study of human T cells and chemical hapten exposure. About the study: The patch tests put 0.01% DPC on the skin of the upper back and were read 6 days later. A mostly female patient group had alopecia areata, totalis or universalis.

TCRdb reprocessed the RACE reads via MiXCR and lists one record per CDR3 protein. Here the sample spans under 400,000 distinct CDR3 sequences, approximately 5% being singletons. This clonotype was seen a few times. Time point meaning: pre-sensitization, week 0. Treatment noted: therapeutic diphenylcyclopropenone sensitization with weekly scalp DPC. Alopecia patients between 18 and 70 years old and suitable for DPC were used as donors. V shed 7 bases and J 7 bases; nucleotides not matched to a gene: 25. Germline CDR1 and CDR2: ENHRY and SYGVKD. The CDR3 totals 19 residues. The TCR was taken from a woman in her 50s with alopecia areata. Some clones in this sample may be carry-over from other donors' samples. The chain is built from TRBV10-3 and TRBJ2-7, with 10 positions matching TRBD1. The source was whole blood, collected in connection with sensitization to the hapten diphenylcyclopropenone (DPC). The CDR3 spells CAITSTGGPNTPYLGEQYF. CDR3 DNA sequence: TGTGCCATCACCTCGACAGGGGGCCCTAATACCCCCTATTTGGGGGAGCAGTACTTC.